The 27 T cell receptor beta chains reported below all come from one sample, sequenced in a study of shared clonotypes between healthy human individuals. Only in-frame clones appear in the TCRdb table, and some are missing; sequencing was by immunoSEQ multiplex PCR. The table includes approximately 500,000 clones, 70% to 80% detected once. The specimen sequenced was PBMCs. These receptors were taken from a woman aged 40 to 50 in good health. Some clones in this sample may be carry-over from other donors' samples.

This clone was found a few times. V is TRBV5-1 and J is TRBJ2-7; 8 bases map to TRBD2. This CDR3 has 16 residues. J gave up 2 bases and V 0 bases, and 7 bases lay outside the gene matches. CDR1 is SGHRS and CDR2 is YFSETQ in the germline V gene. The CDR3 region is CASSLGVREVTYEQYF. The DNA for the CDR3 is TGCGCCAGCAGCTTGGGGGTGCGGGAGGTCACCTACGAGCAGTACTTC.

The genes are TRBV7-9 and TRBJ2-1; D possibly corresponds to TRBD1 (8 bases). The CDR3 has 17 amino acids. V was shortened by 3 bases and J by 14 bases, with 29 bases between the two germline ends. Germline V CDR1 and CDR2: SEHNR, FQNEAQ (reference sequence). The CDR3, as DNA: TGTGCCAGCAGCTTGGAGGCAGGGGGCATAGGCGCGGGAGTTAAGTTCTTC. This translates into CASSLEAGGIGAGVKFF.

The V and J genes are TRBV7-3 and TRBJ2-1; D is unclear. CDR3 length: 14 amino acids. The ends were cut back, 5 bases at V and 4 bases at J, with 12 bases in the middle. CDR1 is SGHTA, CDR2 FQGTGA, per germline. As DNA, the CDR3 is TGTGCCAGCAGCCAACACGGAGCGTACAATGAGCAGTTCTTC. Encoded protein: CASSQHGAYNEQFF.

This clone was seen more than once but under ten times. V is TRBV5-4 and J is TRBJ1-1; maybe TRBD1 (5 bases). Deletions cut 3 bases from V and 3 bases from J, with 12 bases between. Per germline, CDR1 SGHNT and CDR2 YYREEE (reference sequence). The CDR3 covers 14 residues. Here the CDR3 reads CASSYVVGDTEAFF. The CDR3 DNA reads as TGTGCCAGCAGCTATGTGGTGGGGGACACTGAAGCTTTCTTT.

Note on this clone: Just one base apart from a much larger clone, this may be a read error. The CDR3 spells CASSQGTDTQYF. CDR3 bases: TGTGCCAGCAGTCAGGGCACAGATACGCAGTATTTT. This chain joins TRBV28 and TRBJ2-3; no definite D call. Per germline, CDR1 MDHEN and CDR2 SYDVKM. V shed 5 bases and J shed 1 base, with 4 bases lying between them. The length of the CDR3 is 12 residues.

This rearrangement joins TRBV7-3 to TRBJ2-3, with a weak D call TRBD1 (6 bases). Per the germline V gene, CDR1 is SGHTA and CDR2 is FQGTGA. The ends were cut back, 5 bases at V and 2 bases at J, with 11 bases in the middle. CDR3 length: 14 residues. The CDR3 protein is CASSPGTYTDTQYF. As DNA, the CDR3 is TGTGCCAGCAGCCCTGGGACATACACAGATACGCAGTATTTT.

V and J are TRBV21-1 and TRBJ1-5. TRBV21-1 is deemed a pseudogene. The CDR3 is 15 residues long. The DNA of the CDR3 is TGTGCCAGCAGCAAAGAGGGGGGGAGCAATCAGCCCCAGCATTTT. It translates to CASSKEGGSNQPQHF.

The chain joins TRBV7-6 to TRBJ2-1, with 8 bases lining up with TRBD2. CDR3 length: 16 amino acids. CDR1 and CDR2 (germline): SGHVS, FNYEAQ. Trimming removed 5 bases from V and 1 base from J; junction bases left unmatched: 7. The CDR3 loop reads CASSRSSGNSYNEQFF. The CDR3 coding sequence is TGTGCCAGCAGCAGAAGTAGCGGGAATTCCTACAATGAGCAGTTCTTC.

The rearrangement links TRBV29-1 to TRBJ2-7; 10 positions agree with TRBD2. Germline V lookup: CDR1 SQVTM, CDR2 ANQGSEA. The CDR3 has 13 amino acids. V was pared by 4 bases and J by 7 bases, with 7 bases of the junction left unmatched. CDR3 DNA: TGCAGCGTTGTGGCTAGCGGGAGAGGAGAGCAGTACTTC. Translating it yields CSVVASGRGEQYF.

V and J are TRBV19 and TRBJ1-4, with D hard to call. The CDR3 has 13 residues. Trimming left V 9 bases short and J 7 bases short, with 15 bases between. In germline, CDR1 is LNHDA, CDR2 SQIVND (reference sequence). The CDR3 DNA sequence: TGTGCCAGCGGATTCCTTCAGGCTGAAAAACTGTTTTTT. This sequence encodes CASGFLQAEKLFF. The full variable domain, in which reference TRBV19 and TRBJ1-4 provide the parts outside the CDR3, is DGGITQSPKYLFRKEGQNVTLSCEQNLNHDAMYWYRQDPGQGLRLIYYSQIVNDFQKGDIAEGYSVSREKKESFPLTVTSAQKNPTAFYLCASGFLQAEKLFFGSGTQLSVL.

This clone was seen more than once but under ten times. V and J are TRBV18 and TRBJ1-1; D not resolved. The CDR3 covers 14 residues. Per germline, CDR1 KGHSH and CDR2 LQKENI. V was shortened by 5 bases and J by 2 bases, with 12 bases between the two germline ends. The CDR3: CASSLLSLNTEAFF. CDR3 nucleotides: TGTGCCAGCTCATTACTCAGCCTTAACACTGAAGCTTTCTTT.

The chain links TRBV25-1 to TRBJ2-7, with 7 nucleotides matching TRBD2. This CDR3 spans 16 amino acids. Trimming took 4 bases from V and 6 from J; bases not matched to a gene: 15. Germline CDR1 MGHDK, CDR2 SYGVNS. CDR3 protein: CASSGPPGLGVSEQYF. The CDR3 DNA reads TGTGCCAGCAGTGGACCCCCTGGACTAGGGGTATCCGAGCAGTACTTC.

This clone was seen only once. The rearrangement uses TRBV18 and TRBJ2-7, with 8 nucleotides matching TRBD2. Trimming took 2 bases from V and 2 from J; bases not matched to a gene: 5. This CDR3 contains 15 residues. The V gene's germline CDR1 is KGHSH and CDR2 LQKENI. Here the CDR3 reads CASSPGSGEPYEQYF. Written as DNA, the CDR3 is TGTGCCAGCTCACCAGGTAGCGGGGAACCCTACGAGCAGTACTTC.

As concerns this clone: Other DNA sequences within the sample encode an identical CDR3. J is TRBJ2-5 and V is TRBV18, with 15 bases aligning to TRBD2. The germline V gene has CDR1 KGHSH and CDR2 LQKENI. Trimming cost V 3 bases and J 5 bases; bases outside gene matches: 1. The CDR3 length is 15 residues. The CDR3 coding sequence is TGTGCCAGCTCACCCGGGACTAGCGGGAGGGAGACCCAGTACTTC. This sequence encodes CASSPGTSGRETQYF.

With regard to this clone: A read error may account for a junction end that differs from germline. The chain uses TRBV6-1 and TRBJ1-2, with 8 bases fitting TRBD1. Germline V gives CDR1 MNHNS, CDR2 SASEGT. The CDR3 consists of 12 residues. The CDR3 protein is CASSLDRGWRDF. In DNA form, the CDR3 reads TGTGCCAGCAGCTTAGACAGGGGCTGGCGAGACTTC.

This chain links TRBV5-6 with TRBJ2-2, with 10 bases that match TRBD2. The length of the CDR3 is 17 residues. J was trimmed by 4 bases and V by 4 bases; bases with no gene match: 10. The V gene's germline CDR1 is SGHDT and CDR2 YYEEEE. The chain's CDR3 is CASSLNLAGAVTGELFF. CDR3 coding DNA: TGTGCCAGCAGCCTGAACCTAGCGGGAGCGGTCACCGGGGAGCTGTTTTTT.

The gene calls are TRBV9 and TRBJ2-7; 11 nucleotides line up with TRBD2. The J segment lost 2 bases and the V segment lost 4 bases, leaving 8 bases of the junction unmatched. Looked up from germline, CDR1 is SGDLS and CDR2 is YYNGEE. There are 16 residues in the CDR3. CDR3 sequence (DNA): TGTGCCAGCAGCCCCGGGACTAGCGGCATTACCTACGAGCAGTACTTC. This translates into CASSPGTSGITYEQYF.

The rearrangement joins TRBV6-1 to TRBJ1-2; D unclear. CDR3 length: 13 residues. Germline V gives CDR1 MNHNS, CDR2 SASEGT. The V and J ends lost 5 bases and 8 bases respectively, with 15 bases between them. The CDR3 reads CASSLDGVLGYTF. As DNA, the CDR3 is TGTGCCAGCAGTTTGGACGGCGTCCTGGGCTACACCTTC.

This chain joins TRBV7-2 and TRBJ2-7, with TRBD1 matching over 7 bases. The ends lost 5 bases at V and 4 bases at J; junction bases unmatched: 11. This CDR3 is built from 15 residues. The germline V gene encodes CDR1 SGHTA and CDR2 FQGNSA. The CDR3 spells CASSPYPDREYEQYF. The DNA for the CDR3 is TGTGCCAGCAGCCCCTACCCCGACAGGGAATACGAGCAGTACTTC.

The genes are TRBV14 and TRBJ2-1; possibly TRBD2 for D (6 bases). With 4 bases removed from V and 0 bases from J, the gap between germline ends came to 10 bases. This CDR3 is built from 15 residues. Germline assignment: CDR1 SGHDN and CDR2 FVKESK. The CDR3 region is CASSRGLSSYNEQFF. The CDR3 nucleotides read TGTGCCAGCAGCCGAGGACTAAGCTCCTACAATGAGCAGTTCTTC.

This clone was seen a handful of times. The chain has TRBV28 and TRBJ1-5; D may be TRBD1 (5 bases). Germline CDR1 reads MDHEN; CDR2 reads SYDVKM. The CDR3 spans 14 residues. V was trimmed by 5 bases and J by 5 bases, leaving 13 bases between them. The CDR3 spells CASSVQDNYQPQHF. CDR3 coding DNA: TGTGCCAGCAGTGTCCAGGACAATTATCAGCCCCAGCATTTT.

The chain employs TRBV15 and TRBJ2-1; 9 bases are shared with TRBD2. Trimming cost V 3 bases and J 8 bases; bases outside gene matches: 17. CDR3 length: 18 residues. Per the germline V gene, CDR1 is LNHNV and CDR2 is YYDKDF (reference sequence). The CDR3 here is CATSRRLAGSLWGDEQFF. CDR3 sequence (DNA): TGTGCCACCAGCAGGCGGCTAGCGGGAAGTTTATGGGGCGATGAGCAGTTCTTC.

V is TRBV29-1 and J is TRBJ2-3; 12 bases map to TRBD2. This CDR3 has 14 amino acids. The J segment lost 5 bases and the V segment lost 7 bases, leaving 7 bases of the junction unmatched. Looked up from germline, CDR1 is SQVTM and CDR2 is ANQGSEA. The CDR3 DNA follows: TGCAGCGGCTTTACGGGACTAGCGGGAGATACGCAGTATTTT. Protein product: CSGFTGLAGDTQYF.

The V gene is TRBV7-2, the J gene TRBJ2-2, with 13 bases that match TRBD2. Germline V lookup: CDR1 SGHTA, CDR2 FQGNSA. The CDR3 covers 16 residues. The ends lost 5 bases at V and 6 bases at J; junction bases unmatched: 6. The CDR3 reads CASSETSGRGPGELFF. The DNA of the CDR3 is TGTGCCAGCAGCGAAACTAGCGGGAGGGGGCCCGGGGAGCTGTTTTTT.

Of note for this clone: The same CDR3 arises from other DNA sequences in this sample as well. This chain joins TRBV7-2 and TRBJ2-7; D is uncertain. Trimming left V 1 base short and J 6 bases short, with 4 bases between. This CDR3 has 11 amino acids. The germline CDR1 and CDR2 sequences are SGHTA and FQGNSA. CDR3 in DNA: TGTGCCAGCAGCTTAGTTGGCGAGCAGTACTTC. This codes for CASSLVGEQYF.

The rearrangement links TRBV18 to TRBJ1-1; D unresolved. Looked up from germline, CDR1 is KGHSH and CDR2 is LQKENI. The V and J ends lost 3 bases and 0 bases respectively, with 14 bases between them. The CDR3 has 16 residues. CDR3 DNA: TGTGCCAGCTCACCCCGACCTGCGTCAATGAACACTGAAGCTTTCTTT. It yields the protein CASSPRPASMNTEAFF.

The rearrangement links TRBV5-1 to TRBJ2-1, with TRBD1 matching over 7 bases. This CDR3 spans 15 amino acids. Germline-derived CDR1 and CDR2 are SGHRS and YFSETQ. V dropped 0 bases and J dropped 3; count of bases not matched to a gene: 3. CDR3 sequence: CASSLASGGYNEQFF. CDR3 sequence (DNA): TGCGCCAGCAGCTTGGCCTCAGGGGGCTACAATGAGCAGTTCTTC.